The sequence of this TCR beta chain was determined in a study of blood T cell repertoires in COVID-19. In the study overall: From the United States, Italy and Spain came samples of acute and convalescent COVID-19.

CDR3 length: 15 amino acids. V was shortened by 0 bases and J by 0 bases, with 6 bases between the two germline ends. Germline CDR1 and CDR2: LNHNV and YYDKDF (reference sequence). Original handling: The authors estimated nucleated cell counts from reference gene primer amplification. The method was immunoSEQ multiplex PCR; TCRdb's version includes in-frame clones alone and lacks a portion of them. The DNA was the basis for D and trimming; V, J and clone size are from that table. The sample yields roughly 250,000 clones, around 85% seen once. This clone has a single count. The clonotype originates from a woman aged 25 to 39 who had recovered from COVID-19. The genes are TRBV15 and TRBJ1-3; maybe TRBD1 (5 bases). Material: PBMCs or T cells enriched from blood (not recorded which). CDR3 in amino acids: CATSRDRASGNTIYF. For the CDR3, the DNA is TGTGCCACCAGCAGAGACAGGGCCTCTGGAAACACCATATATTTT.